Below, 30 T cell receptor beta chains from the same sample are listed, as sequenced in a study of Ad26.COV2.S vaccination and SARS-CoV-2 variants. Profiled with immunoSEQ multiplex PCR; TCRdb holds only in-frame clones, not every one. The sample lists 150,000 to 200,000 clones, around 88% occurring once. The source was peripheral blood, collected after recovery from COVID-19. These receptors originate from a human donor who had recovered from COVID-19.

This clone was recorded only once. The chain is built from TRBV25-1 and TRBJ2-7, with 8 nucleotides matching TRBD2. This CDR3 contains 14 residues. Trimming cost V 4 bases and J 4 bases; bases outside gene matches: 6. From germline, CDR1 is MGHDK and CDR2 SYGVNS. CDR3 protein: CASSGAGGDYEQYF. In DNA form, the CDR3 reads TGTGCCAGCAGTGGGGCGGGGGGAGATTACGAGCAGTACTTC.

V gene TRBV27 combines with J gene TRBJ2-7; 7 positions match TRBD1. The germline V gene has CDR1 MNHEY and CDR2 SMNVEV (reference sequence). V was clipped by 2 bases and J by 7 bases; unmatched bases: 5. There are 13 residues in the CDR3. CDR3 sequence (DNA): TGTGCCAGCAGTTTAAACAGGGGCTGGGAGCAGTACTTC. This sequence encodes CASSLNRGWEQYF.

About this clone itself: Other DNA sequences in the sample encode the same CDR3. The V and J genes are TRBV9 and TRBJ2-2, with D unresolved. The CDR3 covers 13 residues. V was shortened by 5 bases and J by 0 bases, with 5 bases between the two germline ends. CDR1 SGDLS and CDR2 YYNGEE come from the germline V gene. This CDR3 is CASSPTNTGELFF. CDR3 nucleotide sequence: TGTGCCAGCAGTCCCACGAACACCGGGGAGCTGTTTTTT.

The rearrangement uses TRBV19 and TRBJ1-2; no definite D call. The CDR3 has 15 residues. The V gene's germline CDR1 is LNHDA and CDR2 SQIVND (reference sequence). The V and J ends lost 5 bases and 2 bases respectively, with 15 bases between them. This CDR3 is CASSPARAPNYGYTF. The CDR3 region has the DNA TGTGCCAGTAGTCCCGCGCGGGCGCCGAACTATGGCTACACCTTC.

The chain is built from TRBV6-6 and TRBJ1-4; D is possibly TRBD1 (5 bases). Trimming shortened V by 11 bases and J by 3 bases, and 13 bases separated the two germline ends. The CDR3 covers 13 residues. From germline, CDR1 is MNHNY and CDR2 SVGAGI (reference sequence). This chain's CDR3 is CAGREGSNEKLFF. Written as DNA, the CDR3 is TGTGCCGGCCGGGAGGGGTCTAATGAAAAACTGTTTTTT.

This clone was seen only once. The chain joins TRBV3-1 (or the pseudogene TRBV3-2) to TRBJ2-3; a weak D match, TRBD2 (6 bases). V lost 1 base and J lost 4, with 21 bases in between. Germline V gene lookup returns CDR1 LGHDT and CDR2 YNNKEL (reference sequence). The CDR3 length is 18 residues. The CDR3 nucleotides read TGTGCCAGCAGCCAAGTGAGGTGGCGGGATAAAAGGGCAGATACGCAGTATTTT. This sequence encodes CASSQVRWRDKRADTQYF.

The chain employs TRBV19 and TRBJ2-1; tentatively, D is TRBD2 (6 bases). The CDR3 has 14 amino acids. V lost 7 bases and J 9 bases, leaving 19 bases between the germline ends. The V gene's germline CDR1 is LNHDA and CDR2 SQIVND (reference sequence). CDR3 in DNA: TGTGCCAGTACCCCTCAGAACGTGGGAGGTGAGCAGTTCTTC. Protein product: CASTPQNVGGEQFF.

The V call is TRBV6-1, the J call TRBJ1-2, with D perhaps TRBD1 (5 bases). The germline CDR1 and CDR2 sequences are MNHNS and SASEGT. Between the trimmed V and J ends, which lost 0 bases and 4 bases, there was a span of 9 bases. The CDR3 contains 14 residues. The CDR3 DNA reads TGTGCCAGCAGTGAAGCATGGGGGGTCTATGGCTACACCTTC. It translates to CASSEAWGVYGYTF.

The chain has TRBV7-3 and TRBJ1-1, with D tentatively TRBD1 (5 bases). Germline-derived CDR1 and CDR2 are SGHTA and FQGTGA. Trimming cost V 2 bases and J 2 bases, with 9 bases left between them. The CDR3 covers 14 residues. The CDR3 sequence is CASSLEGYNTEAFF. The CDR3 DNA reads TGTGCCAGCAGCTTAGAGGGGTATAACACTGAAGCTTTCTTT. The entire variable domain, with the rest obtained from reference TRBV7-3 and TRBJ1-1, is as follows: GAGVSQTPSNKVTEKGKYVELRCDPISGHTALYWYRQSLGQGPEFLIYFQGTGAADDSGLPNDRFFAVRPEGSVSTLKIQRTERGDSAVYLCASSLEGYNTEAFFGQGTRLTVV.

The chain is built from TRBV28 and TRBJ1-2; TRBD1 agrees at 12 bases. In germline, CDR1 is MDHEN, CDR2 SYDVKM. This CDR3 is built from 14 residues. Unmatched junction bases numbered 6, after V lost 5 bases and J lost 8 bases. The CDR3 DNA sequence: TGTGCCAGCAGTGCAACCGGGACAGGGGGCGGCTACACCTTC. This sequence encodes CASSATGTGGGYTF.

J is TRBJ2-7 and V is TRBV29-1, with D unclear. CDR3 length: 11 residues. The V gene's germline CDR1 is SQVTM and CDR2 ANQGSEA. V shed 4 bases and J shed 3 bases, with 7 bases lying between them. The CDR3 protein is CSVALGYEQYF. DNA for the CDR3: TGCAGCGTTGCCCTGGGCTACGAGCAGTACTTC.

The chain links TRBV25-1 to TRBJ2-2; 12 nucleotides match TRBD2. This CDR3 is built from 15 residues. CDR1 MGHDK and CDR2 SYGVNS come from the germline V gene. Trimming took 8 bases from V and 5 from J; bases not matched to a gene: 6. The CDR3 here is CASGRTSGKTGELFF. The CDR3 coding sequence is TGTGCCAGCGGGAGGACTAGCGGGAAGACCGGGGAGCTGTTTTTT.

The chain has TRBV27 and TRBJ1-2; weak D call: TRBD1 (6 bases). The length of the CDR3 is 13 residues. Germline V gene sequence: CDR1 MNHEY, CDR2 SMNVEV (reference sequence). V was clipped by 6 bases and J by 3 bases, with 11 bases between them. CDR3: CASSSAGDYGYTF. The CDR3 DNA is TGTGCCAGCAGCTCCGCAGGGGACTATGGCTACACCTTC.

The chain couples TRBV2 to TRBJ1-4; TRBD1 matches at 8 bases. The CDR3 runs 14 residues. Germline CDR1 is SNHLY and CDR2 is FYNNEI. After removal of 4 bases from V and 6 bases from J, the junction contained 4 bases not matched to a gene. The CDR3 reads CASSVDRADEKLFF. CDR3 DNA sequence: TGTGCCAGCAGTGTGGACAGGGCAGATGAAAAACTGTTTTTT.

In its sample, this clone was seen many times. The gene calls are TRBV28 and TRBJ1-5; D might be TRBD1 (6 bases). The germline V gene encodes CDR1 MDHEN and CDR2 SYDVKM. The CDR3 is 16 amino acids. Between the trimmed V and J ends, which lost 5 bases and 0 bases, there was a span of 14 bases. The CDR3 sequence: CASSPPGQLSNQPQHF. The CDR3 region has the DNA TGTGCCAGCAGTCCGCCTGGACAGCTTAGCAATCAGCCCCAGCATTTT.

DNA for the CDR3: TGTGCCTGCGCCCTAGGACGGAGTAATGAAAAACTGTTTTTT. Protein sequence: CACALGRSNEKLFF. The chain joins TRBV7-9 to TRBJ1-4; D uncertain. The CDR3 sequence is 14 residues long. With 11 bases removed from V and 4 bases from J, the gap between germline ends came to 17 bases. CDR1 and CDR2 from the germline V gene are SEHNR and FQNEAQ (reference sequence).

V and J are TRBV27 and TRBJ2-2; 13 bases align to TRBD2. Losses at the gene ends were 6 bases for V and 3 bases for J; bases not matched to a gene: 4. This CDR3 spans 16 amino acids. Germline lookup yields CDR1 MNHEY and CDR2 SMNVEV (reference sequence). In DNA form, the CDR3 reads TGTGCCAGCAGCCAAGGGACTAGCGGGGACACCGGGGAGCTGTTTTTT. It encodes CASSQGTSGDTGELFF.

The chain uses TRBV4-1 and TRBJ1-1, with D maybe TRBD1 (6 bases). The CDR3 runs to 13 residues. Deletions cut 4 bases from V and 2 bases from J, with 8 bases between. The germline V gene encodes CDR1 MGHRA and CDR2 YSYEKL. This chain's CDR3 is CASSPTGNTEAFF. CDR3 nucleotide sequence: TGCGCCAGCAGCCCGACAGGTAACACTGAAGCTTTCTTT.

The V and J genes are TRBV11-2 and TRBJ2-2; 7 bases align to TRBD1. CDR1 and CDR2 from the germline V gene are SGHAT and FQNNGV. The J segment lost 14 bases and the V segment lost 5 bases, leaving 8 bases of the junction unmatched. The CDR3 spans 12 residues. In nucleotides, the CDR3 is TGTGCCAGCAGCAACAGGGGCCGGGCTCTGTTTTTT. Its translation is CASSNRGRALFF.

This chain links TRBV2 with TRBJ2-5, with 8 bases aligning to TRBD1. This CDR3 spans 13 amino acids. From germline, CDR1 is SNHLY and CDR2 FYNNEI. J was trimmed by 6 bases and V by 8 bases; bases with no gene match: 8. This CDR3 reads CASCSTGEKTQYF. CDR3 in DNA: TGTGCCAGCTGTTCGACAGGGGAAAAGACCCAGTACTTC.

This clone was found once. J is TRBJ2-5 and V is TRBV21-1; the table's TRBD2 call for D was not verified on the DNA. TRBV21-1 represents a pseudogene. The CDR3 consists of 14 residues. Here the CDR3 reads CASSHATRVETQYF. The CDR3 nucleotides are TGTGCCAGCAGCCACGCCACTAGAGTGGAGACCCAGTACTTC.

The chain links TRBV11-3 to TRBJ2-6, with unresolved D. Germline-derived CDR1 and CDR2 are SGHNT and YENEEA. This CDR3 has 14 residues. The V end lost 2 bases, the J end lost 5 bases, and 7 bases lay between the germline ends. The CDR3 spells CASSLNGRANVLTF. CDR3 sequence (DNA): TGTGCCAGCAGCTTAAATGGCAGGGCCAACGTCCTGACTTTC.

This clone was counted once. The chain employs TRBV10-3 and TRBJ1-1; D ambiguous. The CDR3 sequence is 13 residues long. Germline CDR1 is ENHRY and CDR2 is SYGVKD. V shed 5 bases and J shed 0 bases, with 7 bases lying between them. This CDR3 reads CAISQDLNTEAFF. For the CDR3, the DNA is TGTGCCATCAGTCAGGACCTGAACACTGAAGCTTTCTTT.

The CDR3 loop reads CASSPTGLVYEQYF. CDR3 DNA sequence: TGTGCCAGCAGCCCGACAGGGTTGGTGTACGAGCAGTACTTC. V usage is TRBV5-4 and J usage is TRBJ2-7; TRBD1 aligns across 7 bases. Germline loops: CDR1 SGHNT, CDR2 YYREEE (reference sequence). V lost 4 bases to trimming and J lost 4 bases; unmatched junction nucleotides: 8. The length of the CDR3 is 14 residues.

J is TRBJ1-1 and V is TRBV29-1; weak D call: TRBD1 (6 bases). V lost 6 bases and J lost 5, with 10 bases in between. CDR1 SQVTM and CDR2 ANQGSEA come from the germline V gene. The CDR3 runs to 11 residues. CDR3 sequence: CSVRGETEAFF. In DNA form, the CDR3 reads TGCAGCGTGAGGGGGGAGACTGAAGCTTTCTTT.

This clone was seen a single time. CDR3 region: CAIERGRAEAFF. CDR3 DNA sequence: TGTGCCATCGAGAGGGGGCGAGCTGAAGCTTTCTTT. V usage is TRBV6-4 and J usage is TRBJ1-1; 7 nucleotides line up with TRBD1. CDR3 length: 12 residues. V lost 10 bases, J lost 6 bases, and 8 bases stayed unmatched. Germline V gene sequence: CDR1 MRHNA, CDR2 SNTAGT.

The chain uses TRBV9 and TRBJ2-2; D ambiguous. Germline CDR1 is SGDLS and CDR2 is YYNGEE. Between the trimmed V and J ends, which lost 2 bases and 6 bases, there was a span of 2 bases. The CDR3 is 11 residues long. CDR3 amino acids: CASSVAGELFF. The DNA for the CDR3 is TGTGCCAGCAGCGTCGCCGGGGAGCTGTTTTTT. Full variable domain (missing parts from reference TRBV9 and TRBJ2-2): DSGVTQTPKHLITATGQRVTLRCSPRSGDLSVYWYQQSLDQGLQFLIQYYNGEERAKGNILERFSAQQFPDLHSELNLSSLELGDSALYFCASSVAGELFFGEGSRLTVL.

The V gene is TRBV12-5, the J gene TRBJ2-7; unclear D gene. In germline, CDR1 is LGHNT, CDR2 FRNRAP. Trimming left V 7 bases short and J 2 bases short, with 9 bases between. This CDR3 has 12 amino acids. In DNA, the CDR3 is TGTGCTAGTGCTCATTACACCTACGAGCAGTACTTC. Translation: CASAHYTYEQYF.

The chain is built from TRBV10-3 and TRBJ1-2, with D possibly being TRBD1 (6 bases). V lost 4 bases and J lost 8, with 14 bases in between. The CDR3 loop spans 13 amino acids. Germline CDR1 reads ENHRY; CDR2 reads SYGVKD. DNA for the CDR3: TGTGCCATCAGTGGTCTCGTAGGGGGAGGCTACACCTTC. It translates to CAISGLVGGGYTF.

This chain links TRBV5-1 with TRBJ2-1, with 10 bases identical to TRBD2. CDR1 and CDR2 (germline): SGHRS, YFSETQ. The CDR3 extends over 16 amino acids. With 3 bases clipped from V and 4 bases from J, the junction kept 7 bases outside the gene matches. CDR3 protein: CASSSEWTSGYNEQFF. DNA for the CDR3: TGCGCCAGCAGCTCGGAGTGGACTAGCGGATACAATGAGCAGTTCTTC.